The 21 T cell receptor beta chains listed next were all sequenced from one sample in a study of a mutant IDH1 vaccine in newly diagnosed glioma. Repertoires were generated with immunoSEQ multiplex PCR, while TCRdb's copy carries only in-frame clones and drops some. The repertoire consists of around 78,000 clones, with roughly 91% occurring once and the leading ten covering 0.55% to 0.65%. The time point: week 5, during vaccination. Vaccine doses each comprised 300 ug of mutant IDH1 20-mer peptide, with topical imiquimod. Antigens of these TCRs are unknown. The starting material was PBMCs, obtained from a glioma patient whose treatment included an IDH1 peptide vaccine. The receptors derive from a woman aged 50 to 65 with glioma.

The V gene is TRBV4-1, the J gene TRBJ1-1; D is ambiguous. Germline-derived CDR1 and CDR2 are MGHRA and YSYEKL. The length of the CDR3 is 13 residues. Trimming cost V 0 bases and J 5 bases, with 7 bases left between them. The CDR3 sequence: CASSQDQETEAFF. CDR3 nucleotide sequence: TGCGCCAGCAGCCAAGATCAGGAAACTGAAGCTTTCTTT.

This chain uses TRBV30 with TRBJ2-7, with 9 bases aligning to TRBD2. Germline-derived CDR1 and CDR2 are GTSNPN and SVGIG (reference sequence). The CDR3 sequence is 16 residues long. Losses at the gene ends were 5 bases for V and 7 bases for J; bases not matched to a gene: 18. Here the CDR3 reads CAWRVGEVAGVSEQYF. CDR3 DNA: TGTGCCTGGCGAGTAGGGGAGGTAGCGGGAGTAAGTGAGCAGTACTTC.

The rearrangement links TRBV28 to TRBJ2-7, with 8 bases lining up with TRBD1. Looked up from germline, CDR1 is MDHEN and CDR2 is SYDVKM. The trim removed 6 bases at V and 3 bases at J, leaving 4 bases unmatched. The CDR3 has 13 residues. The CDR3 DNA reads as TGTGCCAGCAGCTCCGGACAGGGCTACGAGCAGTACTTC. It translates to CASSSGQGYEQYF.

V and J are TRBV18 and TRBJ2-7; D perhaps matches TRBD1 (6 bases). The ends were cut back, 6 bases at V and 10 bases at J, with 16 bases in the middle. Germline values: CDR1 KGHSH, CDR2 LQKENI. CDR3 length: 12 amino acids. CDR3 sequence reads: CASSHQPGDQYF. In nucleotides, the CDR3 is TGTGCCAGCTCCCACCAGCCAGGGGATCAGTACTTC.

This sequence joins TRBV9 and TRBJ2-5, with 7 bases aligning to TRBD1. The length of the CDR3 is 14 residues. In germline, CDR1 is SGDLS, CDR2 YYNGEE. After removal of 3 bases from V and 4 bases from J, the junction contained 6 bases not matched to a gene. CDR3 DNA: TGTGCCAGCAGCGGGAACCCAGGGGGAGAGACCCAGTACTTC. It yields the protein CASSGNPGGETQYF.

The gene calls are TRBV21-1 and TRBJ1-4. TRBV21-1 is listed as a pseudogene. This CDR3 region has 16 residues. The CDR3: CASSKAENARNEKLFF. The CDR3, as DNA: TGTGCCAGCAGCAAAGCGGAGAACGCTCGGAATGAAAAACTGTTTTTT.

The chain has TRBV10-3 and TRBJ2-7, with unresolved D. The germline V gene encodes CDR1 ENHRY and CDR2 SYGVKD. The V gene lost 6 bases and the J gene lost 9 bases, with 15 bases spanning the gap. The CDR3 has 12 amino acids. CDR3 residues: CAISPAGRAQYF. In DNA form, the CDR3 reads TGTGCCATCAGCCCAGCAGGCCGTGCGCAGTACTTC.

V gene TRBV6-5 combines with J gene TRBJ1-4, with D hard to call. From germline, CDR1 is MNHEY and CDR2 SVGAGI. This CDR3 comprises 11 residues. The ends were cut back, 4 bases at V and 8 bases at J, with 5 bases in the middle. Here the CDR3 reads CASSLGEKLFF. CDR3 nucleotides: TGTGCCAGCAGTTTGGGCGAAAAACTGTTTTTT.

V is TRBV6-5 and J is TRBJ2-2; 8 bases are a match to TRBD2. The CDR3 has 14 amino acids. Germline V CDR1 and CDR2: MNHEY, SVGAGI. The V and J ends lost 6 bases and 4 bases, in that order; junction bases with no gene match: 4. The CDR3: CASRRGEGTGELFF. Written as DNA, the CDR3 is TGTGCCAGCAGGCGGGGGGAAGGCACCGGGGAGCTGTTTTTT.

The V gene is TRBV19, the J gene TRBJ1-5; TRBD1 is a possible D gene (6 bases). CDR3 length equals 14 residues. Trimming took off 2 bases at V and 3 bases at J, with 8 bases between the two ends. Germline values: CDR1 LNHDA, CDR2 SQIVND (reference sequence). The CDR3 DNA reads TGTGCCAGTAGTATACGGGACATCAATCAGCCCCAGCATTTT. Its protein is CASSIRDINQPQHF.

J is TRBJ1-2 and V is TRBV30, with 10 nucleotides matching TRBD1. CDR1 and CDR2 from the germline V gene are GTSNPN and SVGIG (reference sequence). Germline trimming cut 2 bases from V and 5 bases from J; bases unmatched to any gene: 5. The CDR3 sequence is 14 residues long. CDR3 region: CAWSRGTGVYGYTF. The CDR3 nucleotides read TGTGCCTGGAGTCGGGGGACAGGGGTGTATGGCTACACCTTC. Variable domain in full (rest from reference TRBV30 and TRBJ1-2): SQTIHQWPATLVQPVGSPLSLECTVEGTSNPNLYWYRQAAGRGLQLLFYSVGIGQISSEVPQNLSASRPQDRQFILSSKKLLLSDSGFYLCAWSRGTGVYGYTFGSGTRLTVV.

This clone was counted between two and nine times. The chain joins TRBV18 to TRBJ1-1; the match to TRBD1 covers 7 bases. The CDR3 sequence is 13 residues long. Germline-derived CDR1 and CDR2 are KGHSH and LQKENI. V was pared by 0 bases and J by 10 bases, with 5 bases of the junction left unmatched. The CDR3 region has the DNA TGTGCCAGCTCACCACCCTTGGACAGGAGAGCTTTCTTT. Its translation is CASSPPLDRRAFF. Combining the CDR3 with reference TRBV18 and TRBJ1-1 gives the whole variable domain NAGVMQNPRHLVRRRGQEARLRCSPMKGHSHVYWYRQLPEEGLKFMVYLQKENIIDESGMPKERFSAEFPKEGPSILRIQQVVRGDSAAYFCASSPPLDRRAFFGQGTRLTVV.

This chain uses TRBV27 with TRBJ1-2; D unresolved. The V end was cut by 2 bases, the J end by 0 bases, with 4 bases between. This CDR3 contains 13 residues. Germline CDR1 MNHEY, CDR2 SMNVEV (reference sequence). CDR3 sequence: CASSLRPNYGYTF. CDR3 bases: TGTGCCAGCAGTTTACGACCTAACTATGGCTACACCTTC.

The gene calls are TRBV9 and TRBJ2-5; D is unresolved. The CDR3 length is 16 residues. Trimming took 0 bases from V and 1 from J, leaving 13 bases between them. Per the germline V gene, CDR1 is SGDLS and CDR2 is YYNGEE. The CDR3 is CASSVEVRAAQETQYF. In DNA form, the CDR3 reads TGTGCCAGCAGCGTAGAGGTTCGGGCGGCCCAAGAGACCCAGTACTTC.

The chain carries TRBV5-1 and TRBJ2-1, with D perhaps TRBD2 (6 bases). Germline V gives CDR1 SGHRS, CDR2 YFSETQ. Deletions cut 0 bases from V and 7 bases from J, with 11 bases between. This CDR3 comprises 14 residues. The CDR3 loop reads CASSLGTGGNEQFF. The CDR3 DNA is TGCGCCAGCAGCTTGGGCACCGGGGGAAATGAGCAGTTCTTC. Together with reference TRBV5-1 and TRBJ2-1, the CDR3 gives the full variable domain: KAGVTQTPRYLIKTRGQQVTLSCSPISGHRSVSWYQQTPGQGLQFLFEYFSETQRNKGNFPGRFSGRQFSNSRSEMNVSTLELGDSALYLCASSLGTGGNEQFFGPGTRLTVL.

The chain has TRBV10-3 and TRBJ1-3; 8 positions agree with TRBD1. The germline gives CDR1 ENHRY, CDR2 SYGVKD. The CDR3 is made up of 15 amino acids. Losses at the gene ends were 6 bases for V and 0 bases for J; bases not matched to a gene: 4. CDR3 protein: CAIRGQDLSGNTIYF. Here the CDR3 DNA reads TGTGCCATCAGGGGACAGGACCTCTCTGGAAACACCATATATTTT.

The V and J genes are TRBV28 and TRBJ1-3, with D tentatively TRBD1 (5 bases). Trimming stripped 5 bases from V and 4 bases from J, with 12 bases between. This CDR3 has 14 residues. Germline V gene data show CDR1 as MDHEN and CDR2 as SYDVKM. Written as DNA, the CDR3 is TGTGCCAGCAGTCGTATAGGGGTAGGAAACACCATATATTTT. Amino acid sequence: CASSRIGVGNTIYF.

V gene TRBV5-1 combines with J gene TRBJ1-1; D uncertain. Germline V gives CDR1 SGHRS, CDR2 YFSETQ. The CDR3 is 11 residues long. Trimming left V 2 bases short and J 7 bases short, with 6 bases between. The chain's CDR3 is CASSFLGEAFF. CDR3 DNA sequence: TGCGCCAGCAGCTTCCTAGGTGAAGCTTTCTTT.

The count of this clone is one. The J gene is TRBJ2-2, the V gene TRBV10-1; 14 nucleotides agree with TRBD2. Germline V lookup: CDR1 WNHNN, CDR2 SYGVQD (reference sequence). The CDR3 consists of 18 residues. Germline trimming cut 0 bases from V and 4 bases from J; bases unmatched to any gene: 4. The CDR3 DNA reads TGCGCCAGCAGTGAGTCCCCCGGACTAGCGGGAGGCACCGGGGAGCTGTTTTTT. As protein: CASSESPGLAGGTGELFF.

The V call is TRBV10-1, the J call TRBJ2-6; 7 bases align to TRBD1. The CDR3 totals 15 residues. Germline V CDR1 and CDR2: WNHNN, SYGVQD (reference sequence). The ends lost 5 bases at V and 2 bases at J; junction bases unmatched: 3. CDR3 sequence (DNA): TGCGCCAGCAGTTCAGGGGGAGCTGGGGCCAACGTCCTGACTTTC. The encoded protein is CASSSGGAGANVLTF.

V and J are TRBV30 and TRBJ1-1; the D gene is possibly TRBD1 (5 bases). Germline V gene lookup returns CDR1 GTSNPN and CDR2 SVGIG (reference sequence). The CDR3 sequence is 13 residues long. V shed 2 bases and J shed 10 bases, with 17 bases lying between them. The CDR3 nucleotides are TGTGCCTGGAGTCTGCAGGGCGCCTTGGGAGCTTTCTTT. It specifies CAWSLQGALGAFF.